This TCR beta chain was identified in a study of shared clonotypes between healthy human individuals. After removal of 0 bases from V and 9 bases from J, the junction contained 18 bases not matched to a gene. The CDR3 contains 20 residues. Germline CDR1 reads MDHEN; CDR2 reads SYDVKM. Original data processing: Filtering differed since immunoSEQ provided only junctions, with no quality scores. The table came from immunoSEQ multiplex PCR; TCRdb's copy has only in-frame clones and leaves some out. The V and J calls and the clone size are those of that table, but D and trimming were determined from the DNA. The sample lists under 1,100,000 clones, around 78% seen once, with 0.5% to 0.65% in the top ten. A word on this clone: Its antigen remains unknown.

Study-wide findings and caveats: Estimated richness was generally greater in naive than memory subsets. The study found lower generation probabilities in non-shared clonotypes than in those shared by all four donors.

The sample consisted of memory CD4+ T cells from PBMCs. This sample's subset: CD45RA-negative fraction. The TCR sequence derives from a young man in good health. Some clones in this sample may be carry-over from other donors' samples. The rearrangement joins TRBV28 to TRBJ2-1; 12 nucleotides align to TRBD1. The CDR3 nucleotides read TGTGCCAGCAGTTTATGGGGGACAGGGGGCATTCCCGCGATGTTCAGTGAGCAGTTCTTC. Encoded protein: CASSLWGTGGIPAMFSEQFF.